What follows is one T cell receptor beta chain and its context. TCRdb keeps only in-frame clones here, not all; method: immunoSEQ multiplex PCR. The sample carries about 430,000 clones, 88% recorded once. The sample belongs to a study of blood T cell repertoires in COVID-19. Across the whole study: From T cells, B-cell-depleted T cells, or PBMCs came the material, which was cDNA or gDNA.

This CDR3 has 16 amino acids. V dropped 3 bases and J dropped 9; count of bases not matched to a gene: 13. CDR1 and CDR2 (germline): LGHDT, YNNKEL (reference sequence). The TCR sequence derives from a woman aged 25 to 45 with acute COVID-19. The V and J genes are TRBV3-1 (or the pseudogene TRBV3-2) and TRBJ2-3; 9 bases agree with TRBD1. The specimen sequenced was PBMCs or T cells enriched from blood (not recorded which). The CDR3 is CASSQGTGLRLPTQYF. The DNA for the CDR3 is TGTGCCAGCAGCCAGGGGACAGGGTTAAGACTTCCCACGCAGTATTTT.